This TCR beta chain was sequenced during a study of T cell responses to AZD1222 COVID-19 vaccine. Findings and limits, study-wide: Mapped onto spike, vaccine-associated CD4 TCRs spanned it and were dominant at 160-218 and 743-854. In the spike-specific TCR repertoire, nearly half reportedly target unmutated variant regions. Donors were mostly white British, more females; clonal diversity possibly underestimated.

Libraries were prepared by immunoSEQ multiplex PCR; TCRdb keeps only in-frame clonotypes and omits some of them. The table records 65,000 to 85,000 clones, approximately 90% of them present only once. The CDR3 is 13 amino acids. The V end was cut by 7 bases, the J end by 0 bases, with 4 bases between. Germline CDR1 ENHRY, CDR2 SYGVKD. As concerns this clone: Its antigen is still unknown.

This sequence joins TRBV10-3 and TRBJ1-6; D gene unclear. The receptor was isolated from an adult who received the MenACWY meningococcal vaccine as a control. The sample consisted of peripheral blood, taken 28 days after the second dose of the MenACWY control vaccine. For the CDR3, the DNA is TGTGCCATCATGAGCTCCTATAATTCACCCCTCCACTTT. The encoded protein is CAIMSSYNSPLHF.